The 14 T cell receptor beta chains reported below all come from one sample, sequenced in a study of lymphopenia after photon versus proton radiotherapy. The protocol was immunoSEQ multiplex PCR, while the TCRdb copy is restricted to in-frame clones and leaves out a portion. The sample lists over 55,000 clones; approximately 87% were seen once. This specimen consisted of peripheral blood, obtained from a patient treated with proton-based radiotherapy. The source of these receptors is a man older than 75 with esophageal cancer.

The rearrangement uses TRBV7-2 and TRBJ2-5; 9 nucleotides agree with TRBD2. The J call may be wrong; the DNA end is better matched by TRBJ2-7. The V gene's germline CDR1 is SGHTA and CDR2 FQGNSA. The CDR3 runs to 15 residues. The CDR3 bases are TGTGCCAGCAGCCCTGCGGGGGGGTCTTCCTACGAGCAGTACTTC. Translation: CASSPAGGSSYEQYF.

The CDR3 DNA sequence: TGTGCCAGCAGCTTCCCCTCCACAGATACGCAGTATTTT. Translating gives CASSFPSTDTQYF. This chain links TRBV7-2 with TRBJ2-3; D is ambiguous. The length of the CDR3 is 13 residues. From germline, CDR1 is SGHTA and CDR2 FQGNSA. Trimming cost V 3 bases and J 2 bases, with 6 bases left between them.

The chain is built from TRBV7-8 and TRBJ2-7; possible D gene TRBD2, 6 bases. Trimming cost V 1 base and J 5 bases, with 12 bases left between them. CDR3 length: 14 residues. CDR1 is SGHVS, CDR2 FQNEAQ, per germline. In DNA form, the CDR3 reads TGTGCCAGCAGCTTAGGGGGGACTCAGGACGAGCAGTACTTC. Amino acid sequence: CASSLGGTQDEQYF.

This clone has a single count. The chain employs TRBV30 and TRBJ2-7; 9 bases match TRBD1. Germline-derived CDR1 and CDR2 are GTSNPN and SVGIG (reference sequence). Trimming took 3 bases from V and 2 from J; bases not matched to a gene: 5. The CDR3 runs to 14 residues. The CDR3 DNA follows: TGTGCCTGGAGCGCGGACAGGGGCCCCTACGAGCAGTACTTC. It specifies CAWSADRGPYEQYF. Looking up the rest from reference TRBV30 and TRBJ2-7 gives the full variable domain: SQTIHQWPATLVQPVGSPLSLECTVEGTSNPNLYWYRQAAGRGLQLLFYSVGIGQISSEVPQNLSASRPQDRQFILSSKKLLLSDSGFYLCAWSADRGPYEQYFGPGTRLTVT.

This clone was detected a few times. V is TRBV6-6 and J is TRBJ2-7; 8 bases map to TRBD1. After removal of 6 bases from V and 0 bases from J, the junction contained 7 bases not matched to a gene. CDR1 is MNHNY and CDR2 is SVGAGI in the germline V gene (reference sequence). The CDR3 has 15 amino acids. The CDR3 bases are TGTGCCAGCAGAGATACAGGGGGTAGCTCCTACGAGCAGTACTTC. Translation: CASRDTGGSSYEQYF.

This sequence joins TRBV14 and TRBJ1-6; maybe TRBD1 (6 bases). This CDR3 is 15 amino acids long. Germline V gives CDR1 SGHDN, CDR2 FVKESK. V lost 3 bases, J lost 2 bases, and 8 bases lay in between. In DNA, the CDR3 is TGTGCCAGCAGCCACAGGGGTACCTATAATTCACCCCTCCACTTT. Protein sequence: CASSHRGTYNSPLHF.

The rearrangement joins TRBV7-9 to TRBJ2-3; 9 positions match TRBD2. V gave up 3 bases and J gave up 3 bases; unmatched junction bases: 7. The V gene's germline CDR1 is SEHNR and CDR2 FQNEAQ (reference sequence). The CDR3 loop spans 16 amino acids. The CDR3 DNA reads as TGTGCCAGCAGCTTGGCCCTAGCGGGGTCGACAGATACGCAGTATTTT. Its translation is CASSLALAGSTDTQYF. The full variable domain, with the rest looked up from reference TRBV7-9 and TRBJ2-3, is DTGVSQNPRHKITKRGQNVTFRCDPISEHNRLYWYRQTLGQGPEFLTYFQNEAQLEKSRLLSDRFSAERPKGSFSTLEIQRTEQGDSAMYLCASSLALAGSTDTQYFGPGTRLTVL.

This chain uses TRBV29-1 with TRBJ2-3; the match to TRBD2 covers 11 bases. This CDR3 has 13 amino acids. V shed 6 bases and J 3 bases; nucleotides not matched to a gene: 2. The germline V gene has CDR1 SQVTM and CDR2 ANQGSEA. CDR3 in amino acids: CSVGTSGTDTQYF. CDR3 in DNA: TGCAGCGTCGGGACTAGCGGAACAGATACGCAGTATTTT.

This clone was seen only a few times. The chain has TRBV10-3 and TRBJ1-1; the D gene is possibly TRBD1 (5 bases). Trimming took 7 bases from V and 3 from J, leaving 18 bases between them. Looked up from germline, CDR1 is ENHRY and CDR2 is SYGVKD. The CDR3 loop spans 15 amino acids. Here the CDR3 DNA reads TGTGCCATCACCCAGGGAAGTGCTCAGGACACTGAAGCTTTCTTT. Translating gives CAITQGSAQDTEAFF.

The chain carries TRBV15 and TRBJ2-5, with D maybe TRBD2 (6 bases). Germline-derived CDR1 and CDR2 are LNHNV and YYDKDF (reference sequence). The length of the CDR3 is 15 residues. V lost 4 bases and J lost 1, with 13 bases in between. The CDR3 region is CATSTGRETQETQYF. DNA of the CDR3: TGTGCCACCAGCACGGGACGGGAGACCCAAGAGACCCAGTACTTC.

The chain combines TRBV7-9 with TRBJ1-4, with D possibly TRBD1 on 5 matching bases. The CDR3 spans 15 residues. V lost 5 bases to trimming and J lost 4 bases, with 14 bases between them. Germline V gene sequence: CDR1 SEHNR, CDR2 FQNEAQ (reference sequence). CDR3: CASSPGRRVNEKLFF. In nucleotides, the CDR3 is TGTGCCAGCAGCCCGGGACGGAGAGTTAATGAAAAACTGTTTTTT.

The V gene is TRBV7-2, the J gene TRBJ2-3; the match to TRBD1 covers 9 bases. V lost 2 bases, J lost 2 bases, and 8 bases stayed unmatched. The CDR3 covers 17 residues. CDR1 SGHTA and CDR2 FQGNSA come from the germline V gene. The CDR3 loop is CASSLTGQGHLTDTQYF. The CDR3 DNA reads as TGTGCCAGCAGCTTAACGGGACAGGGTCATCTCACAGATACGCAGTATTTT.

This sequence joins TRBV7-9 and TRBJ1-2, with 10 bases fitting TRBD1. This CDR3 comprises 15 residues. V shed 5 bases, J shed 4 bases, and the junction held 7 bases outside the gene matches. Looked up from germline, CDR1 is SEHNR and CDR2 is FQNEAQ (reference sequence). In nucleotides, the CDR3 is TGTGCCAGCAGCACCGGGACAGGGGACGGCTATGGCTACACCTTC. Its translation is CASSTGTGDGYGYTF.

The chain has TRBV18 and TRBJ2-2; TRBD2 aligns across 10 bases. This CDR3 is 16 amino acids long. Germline V CDR1 and CDR2: KGHSH, LQKENI. Trimming removed 3 bases from V and 3 bases from J; junction bases left unmatched: 4. CDR3 loop: CASSPPLAGDTGELFF. CDR3 in DNA: TGTGCCAGCTCACCCCCTCTAGCGGGGGACACCGGGGAGCTGTTTTTT.